The present entry profiles one T cell receptor beta chain with its context. Antigen specificity is unknown. This record comes from a study of shared clonotypes between healthy human individuals. Study details: CD4 naive cells filled three plates per donor, CD4 memory three, CD8 naive two and CD8 memory one. Study observations and caveats: In a few donors, roughly 5.2% of naive CD4 clonotypes appeared in common. Though the depth was large, rarefaction showed that sorted-subset sequencing was incomplete.

The ends lost 2 bases at V and 11 bases at J; junction bases unmatched: 11. Germline CDR1 is SGHNT and CDR2 is YENEEA. There are 15 residues in the CDR3. CD45RO-negative CD8 cells positively selected for CCR7 made up the naive population, which excluded terminally differentiated effector memory CD45RA+ cells. Those who donated were healthy HIV-negative adults, with no recent acute infections or vaccinations reported. Measured with immunoSEQ multiplex PCR; TCRdb has only the in-frame clones, and not every one. Of about 750,000 clones listed, approximately 92% are singletons. This clonotype was sampled from a man aged 30 to 45 in good health. The V and J genes are TRBV11-3 and TRBJ2-3, with 9 bases fitting TRBD2. Specimen: naive CD8+ T cells sorted from blood. CDR3 DNA sequence: TGTGCCAGCAGCTTACCCGAAACCGGGACTAGCTGGCAGTATTTT. Translating gives CASSLPETGTSWQYF.